A single T cell receptor beta chain is shown here with its context. The sample is drawn from a study of blood T cell repertoires in COVID-19. As for the study in general: Both acute and convalescent COVID-19 samples were obtained from the United States, Italy and Spain. From T cells, B-cell-depleted T cells, or PBMCs came the material, which was cDNA or gDNA.

Per the study methods: By means of reference gene primer amplification, nucleated cell counts were estimated. The method was immunoSEQ multiplex PCR; TCRdb's version includes in-frame clones alone and lacks a portion of them. That table supplies the V and J calls and clone size; D and trimming were determined from the DNA. The sample includes about 220,000 clones, roughly 85% of them seen just once. J gave up 6 bases and V 5 bases, and 11 bases lay outside the gene matches. This CDR3 contains 15 residues. The germline CDR1 and CDR2 sequences are SGHRS and YFSETQ. The chain has TRBV5-1 and TRBJ2-3, with TRBD2 matching 8 bases. The sample consisted of peripheral blood. The receptor comes from a man over 45 who had recovered from COVID-19. CDR3 residues: CASRGFTSGGDTQYF. The CDR3 DNA reads TGCGCCAGCAGGGGCTTTACTAGCGGAGGGGATACGCAGTATTTT.